One sample yielded the 31 T cell receptor beta chains listed below, sequenced in a study of T-cell memory formation after mild COVID-19. A single record per CDR3 protein comes from TCRdb applying MiXCR to the 5' RACE reads. The sample consists of under 450,000 distinct CDR3 sequences, approximately 15% of them appearing once. Input material: PBMCs or a T cell subset sorted from them (not recorded which). The receptors derive from a man younger than 35 who had mild COVID-19 (a few samples of this study predate the infection). Cell type and time point are not known.

This clonotype has a count of ten or more. V and J are TRBV29-1 and TRBJ2-1; weak D call: TRBD1 (6 bases). This CDR3 contains 14 residues. Trimming stripped 3 bases from V and 8 bases from J, with 17 bases between. Germline values: CDR1 SQVTM, CDR2 ANQGSEA. The CDR3 nucleotides are TGCAGCGTTGATATGGGGGCCCTGACTGATGAGCAGTTCTTC. This codes for CSVDMGALTDEQFF.

The chain is built from TRBV7-9 and TRBJ2-1; TRBD1 matches 9 bases. Trimming at V came to 6 bases and at J to 6 bases, leaving 9 bases not matched to a gene. Germline V gives CDR1 SEHNR, CDR2 FQNEAQ (reference sequence). The length of the CDR3 is 15 residues. CDR3 in amino acids: CASRDPGQGRNEQFF. CDR3 bases: TGTGCCAGCAGGGACCCGGGACAGGGACGCAATGAGCAGTTCTTC.

The chain uses TRBV5-1 and TRBJ2-1; 11 nucleotides line up with TRBD1. The CDR3 is 14 amino acids. The V and J ends lost 7 bases and 8 bases, in that order; junction bases with no gene match: 8. The germline CDR1 and CDR2 sequences are SGHRS and YFSETQ. Here the CDR3 reads CASSPGTGGDEQFF. CDR3 nucleotide sequence: TGCGCCAGCTCGCCCGGGACAGGGGGGGATGAGCAGTTCTTC.

As to this clonotype: Given a much more abundant clone one base away, this may be a read error. A read error is likely, as this CDR3 ends without the conserved phenylalanine or tryptophan. The chain combines TRBV12-3 or TRBV12-4 with TRBJ1-1, with D perhaps TRBD1 (5 bases). The ends were cut back, 3 bases at V and 6 bases at J, with 8 bases in the middle. The CDR3 is 12 residues long. DNA for the CDR3: TGTGCCAGCAGTTTCCCAGGGCCTGAAGCTTTCTTG. Its protein product is CASSFPGPEAFL.

This clonotype turned up a few times. The V gene is TRBV12-3 or TRBV12-4, the J gene TRBJ1-1, with 9 bases that match TRBD1. The junction had 8 bases not matched to a gene; V was cut back by 8 bases and J by 4 bases. The CDR3 runs to 14 residues. Here the CDR3 DNA reads TGTGCCAGCTTTCCCGGACAGGGGAGCACTGAAGCTTTCTTT. It yields the protein CASFPGQGSTEAFF.

This clonotype came up a few times. J is TRBJ2-2 and V is TRBV27; D is undetermined. Per the germline V gene, CDR1 is MNHEY and CDR2 is SMNVEV (reference sequence). The ends were cut back, 6 bases at V and 1 base at J, with 3 bases in the middle. This CDR3 contains 12 residues. CDR3: CASRGNTGELFF. CDR3 sequence (DNA): TGTGCCAGCAGAGGGAACACCGGGGAGCTGTTTTTT.

A few counts support this clonotype. J is TRBJ2-1 and V is TRBV20-1; D is possibly TRBD2 (5 bases). Germline values: CDR1 DFQATT, CDR2 SNEGSKA (reference sequence). This CDR3 region has 12 residues. Trimming cost V 4 bases and J 5 bases, with 9 bases left between them. This chain's CDR3 is CSATRLHNEQFF. The CDR3 DNA follows: TGCAGTGCTACCAGACTACACAATGAGCAGTTCTTC.

This clonotype was detected only a few times. V and J are TRBV30 and TRBJ2-7; D remains ambiguous. The length of the CDR3 is 10 residues. V lost 7 bases to trimming and J lost 7 bases, with 11 bases between them. Germline V CDR1 and CDR2: GTSNPN, SVGIG (reference sequence). The CDR3 here is CALGFGEQYF. The CDR3 coding sequence is TGTGCCTTGGGATTTGGGGAGCAGTACTTC.

The chain combines TRBV29-1 with TRBJ1-5, with 7 nucleotides matching TRBD1. With 4 bases clipped from V and 1 base from J, the junction kept 7 bases outside the gene matches. The CDR3 loop spans 15 amino acids. Germline V CDR1 and CDR2: SQVTM, ANQGSEA. CDR3 in amino acids: CSVVEGALSNQPQHF. DNA for the CDR3: TGCAGCGTTGTCGAGGGGGCGCTAAGCAATCAGCCCCAGCATTTT.

This clonotype has a count of ten or more. The gene calls are TRBV6-5 and TRBJ2-3; 8 nucleotides line up with TRBD2. This CDR3 has 14 residues. Germline loops: CDR1 MNHEY, CDR2 SVGAGI. Trimming cost V 3 bases and J 1 base; bases outside gene matches: 0. CDR3 amino acids: CASSYSGGTDTQYF. In DNA form, the CDR3 reads TGTGCCAGCAGTTATAGCGGGGGCACAGATACGCAGTATTTT.

This clonotype was picked up many times. The chain combines TRBV20-1 with TRBJ2-7, with TRBD1 matching 9 bases. The V gene end was trimmed by 2 bases and the J gene end by 4 bases; junction bases not matched to a gene: 6. This CDR3 region has 14 residues. Germline CDR1 reads DFQATT; CDR2 reads SNEGSKA (reference sequence). CDR3 sequence reads: CSARSQGAKYEQYV. In DNA, the CDR3 is TGCAGTGCTAGATCACAGGGGGCAAAGTACGAGCAGTACGTC.

The chain is built from TRBV5-4 and TRBJ2-7; 8 bases align to TRBD1. This CDR3 contains 15 residues. The J segment lost 5 bases and the V segment lost 4 bases, leaving 11 bases of the junction unmatched. Germline CDR1 reads SGHNT; CDR2 reads YYREEE (reference sequence). The CDR3 sequence is CASSTGPGTGNEQYV. CDR3 in DNA: TGTGCCAGCAGCACAGGACCCGGGACAGGAAACGAGCAGTACGTC.

This clonotype was observed at least ten times. The chain has TRBV12-3 or TRBV12-4 and TRBJ2-3; a weak D match, TRBD1 (6 bases). V lost 5 bases and J lost 6, with 15 bases in between. This CDR3 is 14 amino acids long. As DNA, the CDR3 is TGTGCCAGCAGTCTCAACAGGGCTCCGGATACGCAGTATTTT. Protein product: CASSLNRAPDTQYF.

This rearrangement joins TRBV6-6 to TRBJ1-3; D uncertain. Trimming pared 6 bases from V and 1 base from J, leaving 13 bases between. From germline, CDR1 is MNHNY and CDR2 SVGAGI (reference sequence). The CDR3 runs to 15 residues. CDR3 bases: TGTGCCAGCAGCTTCCACGGCATATCTGGAAACACCATATATTTT. Its translation is CASSFHGISGNTIYF.

The table lists this clonotype with many counts. The chain is built from TRBV12-3 or TRBV12-4 and TRBJ2-1, with D tentatively TRBD1 (5 bases). Trimming cost V 5 bases and J 7 bases, with 15 bases left between them. CDR3 length: 14 residues. The CDR3 reads CASSQGWARNEQFF. CDR3 coding DNA: TGTGCCAGCAGTCAGGGTTGGGCTAGGAATGAGCAGTTCTTC.

This chain uses TRBV7-2 with TRBJ1-2, with TRBD1 matching 7 bases. Per the germline V gene, CDR1 is SGHTA and CDR2 is FQGNSA. The junction had 14 bases not matched to a gene; V was cut back by 5 bases and J by 8 bases. The CDR3 has 15 amino acids. The CDR3 DNA reads TGTGCCAGCAGCACACACCCGACAGGGTTTCGCGGCTACACCTTC. Amino acid sequence: CASSTHPTGFRGYTF. Using reference TRBV7-2 and TRBJ1-2 for the parts outside the CDR3, the full variable domain is GAGVSQSPSNKVTEKGKDVELRCDPISGHTALYWYRQSLGQGLEFLIYFQGNSAPDKSGLPSDRFSAERTGGSVSTLTIQRTQQEDSAVYLCASSTHPTGFRGYTFGSGTRLTVV.

The chain employs TRBV7-9 and TRBJ2-5; tentatively, D is TRBD2 (5 bases). Germline CDR1 SEHNR, CDR2 FQNEAQ (reference sequence). The CDR3 spans 15 residues. Trimming shortened V by 5 bases and J by 3 bases, and 16 bases separated the two germline ends. The chain's CDR3 is CASSARPVEEETQYF. The CDR3 DNA follows: TGTGCCAGCAGCGCCCGCCCCGTGGAGGAAGAGACCCAGTACTTC.

This clonotype was seen a few times. J is TRBJ2-7 and V is TRBV10-3; D unresolved. Germline CDR1 and CDR2: ENHRY and SYGVKD. The V end was cut by 5 bases, the J end by 3 bases, with 5 bases between. This CDR3 comprises 11 residues. This chain's CDR3 is CAISPDYEQYF. The CDR3 DNA is TGTGCCATCAGTCCCGACTACGAGCAGTACTTC.

This clonotype was seen a few times. The J gene is TRBJ2-5, the V gene TRBV7-2; the D gene is possibly TRBD2 (6 bases). CDR1 SGHTA and CDR2 FQGNSA come from the germline V gene. This CDR3 contains 17 residues. V lost 2 bases and J lost 4, with 20 bases in between. The CDR3 loop reads CASSLLGGPTLRETQYF. In DNA, the CDR3 is TGTGCCAGCAGCTTATTGGGGGGACCTACTCTCAGAGAGACCCAGTACTTC.

This clonotype has more than one count but fewer than ten. This chain links TRBV13 with TRBJ1-1; unclear D gene. Germline-derived CDR1 and CDR2 are PRHDT and FYEKMQ (reference sequence). The length of the CDR3 is 15 residues. V lost 4 bases and J 6 bases, leaving 18 bases between the germline ends. The CDR3 loop reads CASSSPGLGDPEAFF. CDR3 in DNA: TGTGCCAGCAGCTCCCCGGGTCTGGGAGACCCTGAAGCTTTCTTT.

J is TRBJ2-7 and V is TRBV29-1; TRBD1 agrees at 10 bases. The J segment lost 2 bases and the V segment lost 7 bases, leaving 8 bases of the junction unmatched. In germline, CDR1 is SQVTM, CDR2 ANQGSEA. The CDR3 extends over 14 amino acids. The CDR3 bases are TGCAGCGCTGAGGGGACAGGGGCGGCCTACGAGCAGTACTTC. Amino acid sequence: CSAEGTGAAYEQYF.

This clonotype occurred many times. The genes are TRBV5-1 and TRBJ2-5, with D possibly being TRBD2 (5 bases). Germline V gene lookup returns CDR1 SGHRS and CDR2 YFSETQ. CDR3 length equals 14 residues. V was pared by 1 base and J by 5 bases, with 12 bases between. CDR3 coding DNA: TGCGCCAGCAGCTTGATGGGAGCTGACGAGACCCAGTACTTC. It specifies CASSLMGADETQYF.

This clonotype was detected only a few times. J is TRBJ2-5 and V is TRBV18, with 10 bases lining up with TRBD2. The trim removed 3 bases at V and 6 bases at J, leaving 13 bases unmatched. Germline CDR1 and CDR2: KGHSH and LQKENI. The CDR3 length is 17 residues. CDR3 in amino acids: CASSPKILAGEGKTQYF. The CDR3 DNA reads as TGTGCCAGCTCACCCAAGATTCTAGCGGGGGAAGGGAAGACCCAGTACTTC.

V is TRBV6-6 and J is TRBJ1-2; possible D gene TRBD1, 5 bases. V shed 7 bases and J shed 4 bases, with 19 bases lying between them. Germline CDR1 and CDR2: MNHNY and SVGAGI (reference sequence). The CDR3 totals 15 residues. The CDR3 here is CASKQRQPELYGYTF. DNA for the CDR3: TGTGCCAGCAAGCAGAGACAGCCGGAACTCTATGGCTACACCTTC.

This clonotype was observed a few times. This CDR3 is CASSQGDISYEQYV. CDR3 nucleotide sequence: TGTGCCAGCAGCCAAGGGGACATCTCCTACGAGCAGTACGTC. V gene TRBV5-6 combines with J gene TRBJ2-7; maybe TRBD1 (6 bases). Germline CDR1 SGHDT, CDR2 YYEEEE. This CDR3 comprises 14 residues. V dropped 4 bases and J dropped 0 bases, with 11 bases sitting between them.

This clonotype occurred a few times. The chain recombines TRBV24-1 with TRBJ1-1, with D uncertain. CDR3 length: 13 residues. Trimming shortened V by 3 bases and J by 5 bases, and 9 bases separated the two germline ends. Germline V gives CDR1 KGHDR, CDR2 SFDVKD. For the CDR3, the DNA is TGTGCCACCAGTGATGAGGAAGGGACTGAAGCTTTCTTT. It is translated as CATSDEEGTEAFF.

The sample holds a few counts of this clonotype. This chain links TRBV7-8 with TRBJ1-1; TRBD1 might be the D (6 bases). Trimming left V 1 base short and J 7 bases short, with 13 bases between. This CDR3 contains 14 residues. Looked up from germline, CDR1 is SGHVS and CDR2 is FQNEAQ. Written as DNA, the CDR3 is TGTGCCAGCAGCTTAGACAACAGGGCGGGTGAAGCTTTCTTT. Protein: CASSLDNRAGEAFF. The full variable domain, with the rest looked up from reference TRBV7-8 and TRBJ1-1, is GAGVSQSPRYKVAKRGQDVALRCDPISGHVSLFWYQQALGQGPEFLTYFQNEAQLDKSGLPSDRFFAERPEGSVSTLKIQRTQQEDSAVYLCASSLDNRAGEAFFGQGTRLTVV.

This clonotype was seen only a few times. The genes are TRBV27 and TRBJ2-1, with a tentative D call TRBD2 (5 bases). The CDR3 is 15 residues long. The V gene lost 5 bases and the J gene lost 1 base, with 12 bases spanning the gap. The germline V gene has CDR1 MNHEY and CDR2 SMNVEV (reference sequence). CDR3 residues: CASSGLPLSYNEQFF. CDR3 in DNA: TGTGCCAGCAGTGGACTTCCCTTGTCCTACAATGAGCAGTTCTTC.

This clonotype was picked up many times. This chain links TRBV6-2 or TRBV6-3 with TRBJ2-7; D uncertain. V lost 3 bases and J 6 bases, leaving 12 bases between the germline ends. The CDR3 spans 13 residues. Per the germline V gene, CDR1 is MNHEY and CDR2 is SVGEGT. CDR3 bases: TGTGCCAGCAGTTATCTGGGTACCCGCGAGCAGTACTTC. Residues: CASSYLGTREQYF.

This clonotype was seen a few times. DNA for the CDR3: TGCAGTGCTAGACCGCGACTAGCGGGGGGGTGGTTCTTC. This sequence encodes CSARPRLAGGWFF. V usage is TRBV20-1 and J usage is TRBJ2-1; 14 nucleotides match TRBD2. In germline, CDR1 is DFQATT, CDR2 SNEGSKA (reference sequence). The CDR3 has 13 amino acids. V shed 2 bases, J shed 15 bases, and the junction held 6 bases outside the gene matches.

This chain joins TRBV4-2 and TRBJ2-2; no definite D call. CDR3 length: 15 amino acids. Germline lookup yields CDR1 LGHNA and CDR2 YNFKEQ. Trimming removed 1 base at V and 4 bases at J, with 10 bases between. The CDR3 sequence: CASSQGQHVTGELFF. The CDR3, as DNA: TGTGCCAGCAGCCAAGGCCAACATGTCACCGGGGAGCTGTTTTTT.